This T cell receptor (beta chain) was profiled in a study of T cells in Graves' hyperthyroidism and ophthalmopathy. Ophthalmopathy cases scored 3 or more on the Clinical Activity Score and 4 or more on NOSPECS grade, with duration below 3 months. Out of approximately 10 ml of fresh peripheral blood came the PBMCs. The sample holds many counts of this clonotype. Germline lookup yields CDR1 MDHEN and CDR2 SYDVKM. The CDR3 covers 15 residues. The ends were cut back, 2 bases at V and 0 bases at J, with 8 bases in the middle. Researchers took RNA transcripts and amplified the TCR beta CDR3 regions from them. When the TCR CDR3 underwent first-round RT-PCR, the HTBI primer set was used. TCRdb itself ran the multiplex PCR reads through MiXCR, one entry per CDR3 protein. In the table there are a few hundred thousand distinct CDR3 sequences, 22% of which are singletons.

The chain combines TRBV28 with TRBJ1-5; tentative D call: TRBD1 (5 bases). The sequencing input was blood. The source of this sequence is a woman aged 70-85 years with Graves' ophthalmopathy. The chain's CDR3 is CASSLEQVSNQPQHF. The CDR3 coding sequence is TGTGCCAGCAGTTTAGAACAGGTTAGCAATCAGCCCCAGCATTTT.